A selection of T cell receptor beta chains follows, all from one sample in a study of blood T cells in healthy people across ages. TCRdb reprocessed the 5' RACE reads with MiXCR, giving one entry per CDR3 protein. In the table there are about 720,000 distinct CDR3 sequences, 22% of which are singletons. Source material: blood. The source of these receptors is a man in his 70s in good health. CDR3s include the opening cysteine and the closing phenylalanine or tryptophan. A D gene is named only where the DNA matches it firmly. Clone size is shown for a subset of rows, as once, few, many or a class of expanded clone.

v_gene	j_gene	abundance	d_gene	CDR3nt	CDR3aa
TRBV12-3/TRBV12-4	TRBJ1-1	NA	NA	TGTGCCAGCAGTTCACAAATTGGCGCTGAAGCTTTCTTT	CASSSQIGAEAFF
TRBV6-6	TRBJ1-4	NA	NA	TGTGCCAGCAGTTCCCCCGGAGGAGGGGAAGAAAAACTGTTTTTT	CASSSPGGGEEKLFF
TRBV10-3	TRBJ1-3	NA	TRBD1	TGTGCCATCAGTGAGGGACAGGCAAACACCATATATTTT	CAISEGQANTIYF
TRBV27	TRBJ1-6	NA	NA	TGTGCCAGCAGGCTAAGCGGGGGATATTCACCCCTCCACTTT	CASRLSGGYSPLHF
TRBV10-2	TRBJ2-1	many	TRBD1	TGCGCCAGCAGGGGGGGACAGGGAAACAATGAGCAGTTCTTC	CASRGGQGNNEQFF
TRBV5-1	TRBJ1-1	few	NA	TGCGCCAGCAGCTTCGACAGTCACACTGAAGCTTTCTTT	CASSFDSHTEAFF
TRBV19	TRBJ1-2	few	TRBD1	TGTGCCAGTAGTTCCCAGGAGGGGACAGGGTTTGGCTACACCTTC	CASSSQEGTGFGYTF
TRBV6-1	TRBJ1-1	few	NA	TGTGCCACCCATAACCGAGACTCCGCGCGTGAAGCTTTCTTT	CATHNRDSAREAFF
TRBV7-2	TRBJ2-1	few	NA	TGTGCCAGCAGCTTAGGGTCCAGCGGGCGAACCTACAATGAGCAGTTCTTC	CASSLGSSGRTYNEQFF
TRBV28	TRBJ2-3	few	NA	TGTGCCAGCGGCTTTGGGGCAGGCACGCAGTATTTT	CASGFGAGTQYF
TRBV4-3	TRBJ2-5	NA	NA	TGCGCCAGCAGCCAGGAGATTCGGAGAGAGACCCAGTACTTC	CASSQEIRRETQYF
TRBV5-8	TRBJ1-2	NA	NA	TGTGCCAGCAGCTCTGGACATGGAGCTAACTATGGCTACACCTTC	CASSSGHGANYGYTF
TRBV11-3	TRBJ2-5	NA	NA	TGTGCCAGCAGCCGAGAAGGCAGCGAGACCCAGTACTTC	CASSREGSETQYF
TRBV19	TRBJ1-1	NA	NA	TGTGCCACCGCTCCCGGGACAATGAACACTGAAGCTTTCTTT	CATAPGTMNTEAFF
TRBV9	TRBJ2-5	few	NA	TGTGCCAGCGCTAGCAGAGAAGAGACCCAGTACTTC	CASASREETQYF
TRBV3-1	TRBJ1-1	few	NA	TGTGCCAGCAGCCAAGTTGCGGGGGACACTGAAGCTTTCTTT	CASSQVAGDTEAFF
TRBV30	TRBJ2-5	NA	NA	TGTGCCTGGACCCTCGGAGAAGAGACCCAGTACTTC	CAWTLGEETQYF
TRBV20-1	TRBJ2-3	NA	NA	TGCAGTGCTAGTACGACCGTCGATACGCAGTATTTT	CSASTTVDTQYF
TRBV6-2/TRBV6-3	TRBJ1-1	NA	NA	TGTGCCAGCAGTCGAGGGAGGGAGAACACTGAAGCTTTCTTT	CASSRGRENTEAFF
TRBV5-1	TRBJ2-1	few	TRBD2	TGCGCCAGCAGCTTATTTAGCGGGCGGTCCAACAATGAGCAGTTCTTC	CASSLFSGRSNNEQFF
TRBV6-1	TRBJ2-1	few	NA	TGTGCCAGCAGTGAAATCGCCGGTGAGCAGTTCTTC	CASSEIAGEQFF
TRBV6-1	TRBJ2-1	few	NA	TGTGCCAGCTTGGGGGGCTGGCATGAGCAGTTCTTC	CASLGGWHEQFF
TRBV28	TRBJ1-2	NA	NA	TGTGCCAGCAGTCCGAACACGGATGGCTACACCTTC	CASSPNTDGYTF
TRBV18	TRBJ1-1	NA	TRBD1	TGTGTCAGCTCACCAACATTCAGGGGGTCGAACACTGAAGCTTTCTTT	CVSSPTFRGSNTEAFF
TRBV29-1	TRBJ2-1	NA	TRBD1	TGCAGCGTACTACCGGGACAGGGTGGAAATGAGCAGTTCTTC	CSVLPGQGGNEQFF
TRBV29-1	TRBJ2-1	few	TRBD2	TGCAGCGCCGCATTAGCGGGAGGGCCGGGTGAGCAGTTCTTC	CSAALAGGPGEQFF
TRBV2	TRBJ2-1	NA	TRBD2	TGTGCCAGCAGTGCGGGGACTAGCGTTTGGAATGAGCAGTTCTTC	CASSAGTSVWNEQFF
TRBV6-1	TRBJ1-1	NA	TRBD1	TGTGCCAGCAGTCCCCGACAGGGGGTGGATTCTGAAGCTTTCTTT	CASSPRQGVDSEAFF
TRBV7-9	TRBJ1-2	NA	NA	TGTGCCAGCAGCTCGGACAGTGTTGGCTACACCTTC	CASSSDSVGYTF
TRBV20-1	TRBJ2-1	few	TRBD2	TGCAGTGCTAGAGATATGCGGGAGAGATTTGAGCAGTTCTTC	CSARDMRERFEQFF
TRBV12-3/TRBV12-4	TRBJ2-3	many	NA	TGTGCCAGCACTATTGGACACTCTGGCGATACGCAGTATTTT	CASTIGHSGDTQYF
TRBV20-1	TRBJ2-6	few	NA	TGCAGTGCTAAAATCGCGGGACAGGGGGCCAACGTCCTGACTTTC	CSAKIAGQGANVLTF
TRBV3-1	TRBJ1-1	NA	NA	TGTGCCAGCAGCCGACGGGACGCGAGGAACACTGAAGCTTTCTTT	CASSRRDARNTEAFF
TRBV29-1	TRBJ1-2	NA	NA	TGCAGCGTTGAGGGAGGGGTTGGAAACTATGGCTACACCTTC	CSVEGGVGNYGYTF
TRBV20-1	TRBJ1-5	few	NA	TGCAGTGCTAGAGGGGAGGTGTCGGTTCAGCCCCAGCATTTT	CSARGEVSVQPQHF
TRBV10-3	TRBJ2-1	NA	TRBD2	TGTGCCATCAGTGAAACAGATTGGTGGACTAGCGGCTCCTACAATGAGCAGTTCTTC	CAISETDWWTSGSYNEQFF
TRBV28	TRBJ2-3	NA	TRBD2	TGTGCCAGCAGTTTGGCTAGCGGGCGTTGGGGATCCACAGATACGCAGTATTTT	CASSLASGRWGSTDTQYF